The present TCR beta chain was sequenced within a study of blood T cell repertoires in COVID-19. Study context: Acute-phase and convalescent COVID-19 samples originated in the United States, Italy and Spain. PBMCs, B-cell-depleted T cells, or T cells were the source of the cDNA or gDNA that made up the material.

Per the original methods: Cell counts per sample came from amplifying reference gene primers. Method: immunoSEQ multiplex PCR; TCRdb's copy keeps in-frame clones and lacks some. That table furnishes V, J and clone size, whereas the DNA furnished D and trimming. The sample has about 330,000 clones, approximately 86% seen once. CDR3 length: 18 amino acids. With 4 bases clipped from V and 5 bases from J, the junction kept 14 bases outside the gene matches. From germline, CDR1 is KGHDR and CDR2 SFDVKD. Sequences were obtained from peripheral blood. The V and J genes are TRBV24-1 and TRBJ2-1; 9 nucleotides align to TRBD1. The TCR comes from a man under 40 with COVID-19, enrolled during active disease. DNA for the CDR3: TGTGCCACCAGTGACTCTCACGGGCCGGGACAGGGAAACAATGAGCAGTTCTTC. It codes for CATSDSHGPGQGNNEQFF.